Following are 25 T cell receptor beta chains from one sample sequenced in a study of T cells in Graves' hyperthyroidism and ophthalmopathy. TCR beta CDR3 region amplification was performed from RNA transcripts. HTBI primers were employed in a first-round RT-PCR of the TCR CDR3. Each CDR3 protein is one row after TCRdb ran MiXCR on the multiplex PCR reads. This table has nearly 600,000 distinct CDR3 sequences, around 13% appearing once. Material: blood. The origin of the receptors is a woman under 40 with Graves' hyperthyroidism that later progressed to Graves' ophthalmopathy.

This clonotype was seen at least ten times. This sequence joins TRBV3-1 and TRBJ2-1, with TRBD2 matching 9 bases. With V trimmed by 4 bases and J by 6 bases, 7 bases remained unmatched. Germline CDR1 reads LGHDT; CDR2 reads YNNKEL (reference sequence). The CDR3 loop spans 15 amino acids. The CDR3 here is CASSPVGSGGNEQFF. Here the CDR3 DNA reads TGTGCCAGCAGCCCCGTCGGTAGCGGGGGCAATGAGCAGTTCTTC.

In its sample, this clonotype was seen a few times. The chain uses TRBV12-3 or TRBV12-4 and TRBJ2-7; the match to TRBD2 covers 9 bases. This CDR3 region has 14 residues. V was pared by 4 bases and J by 4 bases, with 5 bases of the junction left unmatched. The CDR3 reads CASSSTSGEYEQYF. The CDR3 DNA reads TGTGCCAGCAGTTCGACTAGCGGAGAGTACGAGCAGTACTTC.

The V and J genes are TRBV19 and TRBJ1-4, with D possibly TRBD1 on 5 matching bases. Trimming removed 10 bases at V and 7 bases at J, with 16 bases between. Germline V gene data show CDR1 as LNHDA and CDR2 as SQIVND (reference sequence). This CDR3 spans 13 amino acids. CDR3 nucleotide sequence: TGTGCCACCGTAGATATAGGGACTGAAAAACTGTTTTTT. This translates into CATVDIGTEKLFF.

This clonotype was counted ten times or more. This chain connects TRBV5-1 to TRBJ2-7; D possibly corresponds to TRBD2 (6 bases). The CDR3 is made up of 17 amino acids. Germline CDR1 and CDR2: SGHRS and YFSETQ. V was cut by 1 base and J by 3 bases, with 20 bases left in between. CDR3 nucleotide sequence: TGCGCCAGCAGCTTGCCCGGGAGCGCAGCAGACCGCTACGAGCAGTACTTC. Translating gives CASSLPGSAADRYEQYF. Drawing the rest from reference TRBV5-1 and TRBJ2-7, the complete variable domain is KAGVTQTPRYLIKTRGQQVTLSCSPISGHRSVSWYQQTPGQGLQFLFEYFSETQRNKGNFPGRFSGRQFSNSRSEMNVSTLELGDSALYLCASSLPGSAADRYEQYFGPGTRLTVT.

This clonotype was detected many times. The chain has TRBV30 and TRBJ1-1; 9 positions agree with TRBD1. The CDR3 totals 13 residues. The germline CDR1 and CDR2 sequences are GTSNPN and SVGIG (reference sequence). V was clipped by 4 bases and J by 4 bases; unmatched bases: 4. The CDR3 nucleotides are TGTGCCTGGACGAAGACAGGGGGCACTGAAGCTTTCTTT. It translates to CAWTKTGGTEAFF. The full variable domain, with the rest looked up from reference TRBV30 and TRBJ1-1, is SQTIHQWPATLVQPVGSPLSLECTVEGTSNPNLYWYRQAAGRGLQLLFYSVGIGQISSEVPQNLSASRPQDRQFILSSKKLLLSDSGFYLCAWTKTGGTEAFFGQGTRLTVV.

The V and J genes are TRBV5-5 and TRBJ1-1, with 9 bases fitting TRBD1. CDR3 size: 16 residues. The ends lost 2 bases at V and 5 bases at J; junction bases unmatched: 10. CDR1 and CDR2 from the germline V gene are SGHKS and YYEKEE (reference sequence). The CDR3 region has the DNA TGTGCCAGCAGCTTCCAAGGGACAGGGATCGTGACTGAAGCTTTCTTT. Translation: CASSFQGTGIVTEAFF.

The chain has TRBV7-9 and TRBJ2-7; 8 bases are shared with TRBD1. Per germline, CDR1 SEHNR and CDR2 FQNEAQ (reference sequence). Trimming at V came to 0 bases and at J to 1 base, leaving 5 bases not matched to a gene. The CDR3 length is 16 residues. This CDR3 is CASSLASGGQSYEQYF. CDR3 sequence (DNA): TGTGCCAGCAGCTTAGCATCAGGGGGCCAATCCTACGAGCAGTACTTC. Combining the CDR3 with reference TRBV7-9 and TRBJ2-7 gives the whole variable domain DTGVSQNPRHKITKRGQNVTFRCDPISEHNRLYWYRQTLGQGPEFLTYFQNEAQLEKSRLLSDRFSAERPKGSFSTLEIQRTEQGDSAMYLCASSLASGGQSYEQYFGPGTRLTVT.

Many counts were recorded for this clonotype. The rearrangement joins TRBV11-2 to TRBJ1-2; D is ambiguous. Germline V gene lookup returns CDR1 SGHAT and CDR2 FQNNGV. The CDR3 sequence is 14 residues long. The V end lost 5 bases, the J end lost 4 bases, and 14 bases lay between the germline ends. The CDR3: CASSHLTNVYGYTF. DNA for the CDR3: TGTGCCAGCAGCCACCTAACAAACGTCTATGGCTACACCTTC.

This clonotype was counted at least ten times. CDR3 DNA: TGTGCCATCAGTGATTTCACGCGGGACGAGCAGTACTTC. Encoded protein: CAISDFTRDEQYF. The gene calls are TRBV10-3 and TRBJ2-7, with a tentative D call TRBD2 (5 bases). The CDR3 consists of 13 residues. V lost 3 bases, J lost 5 bases, and 11 bases lay in between. CDR1 and CDR2 (germline): ENHRY, SYGVKD.

With respect to this clonotype: A much larger clone is a single base away; this may be a read error. This chain connects TRBV20-1 to TRBJ2-1; D may be TRBD1 or TRBD2 (5 bases each). Germline assignment: CDR1 DFQATT and CDR2 SNEGSKA (reference sequence). The CDR3 extends over 12 amino acids. The V and J ends lost 5 bases and 10 bases respectively, with 15 bases between them. The CDR3 DNA is TGCAGTGCTCCGGGACCCTCATACGAGCAGTTCTTC. It encodes CSAPGPSYEQFF.

This sequence joins TRBV2 and TRBJ2-7; perhaps TRBD2 as D (5 bases). This CDR3 has 15 amino acids. V was clipped by 3 bases and J by 6 bases, with 18 bases between them. Per germline, CDR1 SNHLY and CDR2 FYNNEI. The CDR3 DNA follows: TGTGCCAGCAGTGAGGCCACGGGGATGGCAGCCGAGCAGTACTTC. Protein product: CASSEATGMAAEQYF.

This clonotype was picked up many times. V and J are TRBV12-3 or TRBV12-4 and TRBJ1-3; 10 bases fit TRBD1. The CDR3 is 13 residues long. The V and J ends lost 6 bases and 6 bases, in that order; junction bases with no gene match: 2. As DNA, the CDR3 is TGTGCCAGCAGGGACAGGGGGACAAACACCATATATTTT. Encoded protein: CASRDRGTNTIYF.

As concerns this clonotype: This clone may be a read error of a much larger clone one base away. V gene TRBV11-1 combines with J gene TRBJ2-3, with D possibly TRBD1 on 6 matching bases. The CDR3 spans 16 residues. Germline CDR1 SGHAT, CDR2 FQDESV (reference sequence). The CDR3: CASSPGPPGAADTRYF. Here the CDR3 DNA reads TGTGCCAGCAGTCCAGGGCCGCCAGGGGCGGCAGATACGCGGTATTTT.

This clonotype showed up many times. The chain recombines TRBV18 with TRBJ2-5, with D hard to call. This CDR3 is 14 amino acids long. Trimming shortened V by 0 bases and J by 1 base, and 6 bases separated the two germline ends. Germline assignment: CDR1 KGHSH and CDR2 LQKENI. CDR3 region: CASSPPAVQETQYF. The CDR3, as DNA: TGTGCCAGCTCACCACCTGCGGTCCAAGAGACCCAGTACTTC.

This clonotype was recorded many times. The chain combines TRBV28 with TRBJ2-7; D remains ambiguous. Germline V gene lookup returns CDR1 MDHEN and CDR2 SYDVKM. The V end was cut by 1 base, the J end by 3 bases, with 13 bases between. The CDR3 sequence is 15 residues long. CDR3 in DNA: TGTGCCAGCAGTTTATCCCTTGTCCCAAGCTACGAGCAGTACTTC. Its protein is CASSLSLVPSYEQYF.

The chain is built from TRBV6-2 or TRBV6-3 and TRBJ2-7, with TRBD1 as a possible D gene (5 bases). The ends were cut back, 8 bases at V and 3 bases at J, with 14 bases in the middle. The germline V gene encodes CDR1 MNHEY and CDR2 SVGEGT. There are 13 residues in the CDR3. Written as DNA, the CDR3 is TGTGCCAGCGCAACAGGCCGGAGCTACGAGCAGTACTTC. Its translation: CASATGRSYEQYF.

This clonotype was counted many times. The chain employs TRBV6-1 and TRBJ1-1; possibly TRBD1 for D (5 bases). CDR3 length: 16 amino acids. V dropped 3 bases and J dropped 4 bases, with 18 bases sitting between them. From germline, CDR1 is MNHNS and CDR2 SASEGT. CDR3 loop: CASSDDLPGRGTEAFF. As DNA, the CDR3 is TGTGCCAGCAGTGACGATCTCCCAGGGAGGGGCACTGAAGCTTTCTTT.

This clonotype has ten or more counts. This chain joins TRBV9 and TRBJ1-1; 8 positions agree with TRBD1. Unmatched junction bases numbered 10, after V lost 3 bases and J lost 3 bases. CDR1 SGDLS and CDR2 YYNGEE come from the germline V gene. The CDR3 runs 16 residues. The CDR3 DNA reads TGTGCCAGCAGCGCGCACCGGGGACAGGATGACACTGAAGCTTTCTTT. Its protein product is CASSAHRGQDDTEAFF.

This clonotype was seen at least ten times. V usage is TRBV11-3 and J usage is TRBJ2-1, with D perhaps matching TRBD2 (5 bases). The V and J ends lost 1 base and 0 bases respectively, with 13 bases between them. Per the germline V gene, CDR1 is SGHNT and CDR2 is YENEEA. The CDR3 is made up of 17 amino acids. DNA of the CDR3: TGTGCCAGCAGCTTAGTCTGGACTGCGAACTCCTACAATGAGCAGTTCTTC. Encoded protein: CASSLVWTANSYNEQFF.

The V call is TRBV28, the J call TRBJ1-1; the D is unclear. Germline CDR1 MDHEN, CDR2 SYDVKM. V was trimmed by 4 bases and J by 2 bases, leaving 14 bases between them. The CDR3 is 15 amino acids. This CDR3 is CASSWSPLRNTEAFF. DNA for the CDR3: TGTGCCAGCAGTTGGAGCCCCCTAAGAAACACTGAAGCTTTCTTT.

This clonotype has a count of ten or more. The gene calls are TRBV6-1 and TRBJ1-4, with 10 bases matching TRBD1. Germline CDR1 and CDR2: MNHNS and SASEGT. V shed 0 bases, J shed 0 bases, and the junction held 19 bases outside the gene matches. There are 23 residues in the CDR3. The CDR3 DNA reads as TGTGCCAGCAGTGAAGCTGATATCCCGGGACAGGGGACCCCCCTTGCAACTAATGAAAAACTGTTTTTT. As protein: CASSEADIPGQGTPLATNEKLFF.

This clonotype was counted ten times or more. The rearrangement links TRBV3-1 to TRBJ1-3, with no clear D. From germline, CDR1 is LGHDT and CDR2 YNNKEL (reference sequence). The CDR3 is 18 residues long. Trimming took 4 bases from V and 4 from J, leaving 23 bases between them. CDR3 sequence: CASSPLAGRMVSGNTIYF. The CDR3 DNA reads as TGTGCCAGCAGCCCGCTCGCGGGCAGGATGGTGTCCGGAAACACCATATATTTT.

On this clonotype itself: Possible read error: a much larger clone is one base away. The chain's CDR3 is CAIRKSTSGIDDEQFF. DNA of the CDR3: TGTGCCATCAGGAAATCCACTAGCGGGATAGACGATGAGCAGTTCTTC. This sequence joins TRBV10-3 and TRBJ2-1, with TRBD2 identical over 10 bases. V dropped 6 bases and J dropped 8; count of bases not matched to a gene: 13. The V gene's germline CDR1 is ENHRY and CDR2 SYGVKD. The CDR3 has 16 residues.

This clonotype was found many times. The gene calls are TRBV12-3 or TRBV12-4 and TRBJ1-2; D is uncertain. The ends were cut back, 1 base at V and 4 bases at J, with 7 bases in the middle. This CDR3 has 13 residues. CDR3 sequence reads: CASSLGVFYGYTF. The CDR3 nucleotides read TGTGCCAGCAGTTTAGGGGTCTTCTATGGCTACACCTTC.

This clonotype showed up many times. The genes are TRBV5-5 and TRBJ2-7, with 8 bases aligning to TRBD1. With V trimmed by 5 bases and J by 0 bases, 10 bases remained unmatched. The germline V gene encodes CDR1 SGHKS and CDR2 YYEKEE (reference sequence). The CDR3 totals 16 residues. The CDR3 DNA is TGTGCCAGCAGTCCTACCGGGACAGGCGCCTCCTACGAGCAGTACTTC. Translating it yields CASSPTGTGASYEQYF.